The 29 T cell receptor beta chains given below trace back to one sample, sequenced in a study of T-cell memory formation after mild COVID-19. TCRdb re-called the 5' RACE reads with MiXCR, one entry per CDR3 protein. The sample contains fewer than 95,000 distinct CDR3 sequences, approximately 13% of which appear only once. Sequencing used PBMCs or a T cell subset sorted from them (not recorded which). The source of these receptors is an adult woman who had mild COVID-19 (a few samples of this study predate the infection). Cell type and time point are not known.

This clonotype was counted between two and nine times. This chain uses TRBV24-1 with TRBJ1-2; 10 bases align to TRBD1. The CDR3 is 13 amino acids. The germline gives CDR1 KGHDR, CDR2 SFDVKD. J gave up 7 bases and V 6 bases, and 4 bases lay outside the gene matches. The CDR3 region has the DNA TGTGCCACCAGTCCCGGGACAGGGGTTGGCTACACCTTC. Translating gives CATSPGTGVGYTF.

This clonotype was counted only a few times. The chain has TRBV7-3 and TRBJ2-4; tentatively, D is TRBD2 (5 bases). Germline CDR1 SGHTA, CDR2 FQGTGA. V was trimmed by 0 bases and J by 8 bases, leaving 14 bases between them. This CDR3 region has 15 residues. Here the CDR3 DNA reads TGTGCCAGCAGCTTAACAGACCGGCCGGAGGACATTCAGTACTTC. This translates into CASSLTDRPEDIQYF.

The chain links TRBV7-2 to TRBJ1-5; a weak D match, TRBD1 (5 bases). The CDR3 contains 16 residues. CDR1 and CDR2 from the germline V gene are SGHTA and FQGNSA. Trimming left V 0 bases short and J 9 bases short, with 18 bases between. The CDR3 loop reads CASSLAGPLERPPQHF. CDR3 DNA sequence: TGTGCCAGCAGCTTAGCGGGACCGCTGGAGAGGCCGCCCCAGCATTTT.

This clonotype was detected many times. The J gene is TRBJ2-7, the V gene TRBV4-2; D is perhaps TRBD1 (5 bases). Germline V gene lookup returns CDR1 LGHNA and CDR2 YNFKEQ. V was clipped by 1 base and J by 0 bases, with 7 bases between them. The CDR3 contains 14 residues. In DNA form, the CDR3 reads TGTGCCAGCAGCCAAGGTGACAGCTCCTACGAGCAGTACTTC. It yields the protein CASSQGDSSYEQYF.

This clonotype was detected many times. V and J are TRBV7-9 and TRBJ2-3, with D possibly matching TRBD2 (6 bases). The CDR3 spans 16 residues. The ends were cut back, 4 bases at V and 6 bases at J, with 20 bases in the middle. The V gene's germline CDR1 is SEHNR and CDR2 FQNEAQ (reference sequence). CDR3: CASSSEAGTPGDTQYF. The CDR3 DNA reads as TGTGCCAGCAGCTCCGAGGCCGGGACTCCGGGGGATACGCAGTATTTT. Using reference TRBV7-9 and TRBJ2-3 for the parts outside the CDR3, the full variable domain is DTGVSQNPRHKITKRGQNVTFRCDPISEHNRLYWYRQTLGQGPEFLTYFQNEAQLEKSRLLSDRFSAERPKGSFSTLEIQRTEQGDSAMYLCASSSEAGTPGDTQYFGPGTRLTVL.

This clonotype was detected many times. The V and J genes are TRBV7-9 and TRBJ2-5, with D possibly matching TRBD2 (6 bases). There are 15 residues in the CDR3. Trimming took off 4 bases at V and 1 base at J, with 13 bases between the two ends. Germline V gene lookup returns CDR1 SEHNR and CDR2 FQNEAQ (reference sequence). The CDR3 loop reads CASSYWTGVQETQYF. CDR3 coding DNA: TGTGCCAGCAGCTATTGGACGGGGGTCCAAGAGACCCAGTACTTC.

The V call is TRBV20-1, the J call TRBJ2-7; the match to TRBD2 covers 13 bases. J lost 3 bases, V lost 4 bases, and 3 bases had no gene match. The V gene's germline CDR1 is DFQATT and CDR2 SNEGSKA (reference sequence). This CDR3 contains 14 residues. The CDR3 spells CSAIWTSGSYEQYF. The CDR3 DNA is TGCAGTGCTATATGGACTAGCGGGAGCTACGAGCAGTACTTC.

This clonotype has a handful of counts. The junction and the germline gene differ at one end; a read error may be behind it. The V call is TRBV9, the J call TRBJ1-1; TRBD1 matches at 8 bases. This CDR3 is 14 amino acids long. Germline V CDR1 and CDR2: SGDLS, YYNGEE. The CDR3 DNA reads TGTGCCAGCACCGTAGGACAGGGTTGGACTGAAGCTTTCTTT. The encoded protein is CASTVGQGWTEAFF. Based on the CDR3 plus reference TRBV9 and TRBJ1-1, the full variable domain is DSGVTQTPKHLITATGQRVTLRCSPRSGDLSVYWYQQSLDQGLQFLIQYYNGEERAKGNILERFSAQQFPDLHSELNLSSLELGDSALYFCASTVGQGWTEAFFGQGTRLTVV.

The rearrangement uses TRBV7-6 and TRBJ1-4; 11 nucleotides line up with TRBD1. Germline V lookup: CDR1 SGHVS, CDR2 FNYEAQ. This CDR3 has 15 residues. The V gene end was trimmed by 5 bases and the J gene end by 7 bases; junction bases not matched to a gene: 6. The CDR3, as DNA: TGTGCCAGCAGCCCAGGGACAGGGGGGACTGAAAAACTGTTTTTT. Protein: CASSPGTGGTEKLFF.

J is TRBJ2-5 and V is TRBV4-3, with D maybe TRBD1 (6 bases). Trimming took off 0 bases at V and 0 bases at J, with 8 bases between the two ends. Per germline, CDR1 LGHNA and CDR2 YSLEER. The CDR3 has 15 residues. The CDR3 region is CASSQDQGNQETQYF. DNA for the CDR3: TGCGCCAGCAGCCAAGATCAGGGGAACCAAGAGACCCAGTACTTC.

This sequence joins TRBV29-1 and TRBJ2-7; possibly TRBD1 or TRBD2 for D (5 bases each). Germline CDR1 is SQVTM and CDR2 is ANQGSEA. The germline V and J ends were trimmed by 4 bases and 3 bases, with 10 bases remaining between them. CDR3 length: 12 amino acids. CDR3 DNA sequence: TGCAGCGTTGGAGGGGATTTCTACGAGCAGTACTTC. This encodes CSVGGDFYEQYF.

In its sample, this clonotype was seen a few times. V gene TRBV4-1 combines with J gene TRBJ2-2; D not resolved. The CDR3 totals 13 residues. Germline V lookup: CDR1 MGHRA, CDR2 YSYEKL. Trimming pared 1 base from V and 4 bases from J, leaving 4 bases between. The CDR3 nucleotides are TGCGCCAGCAGCCAAGGGTCCACCGGGGAGCTGTTTTTT. It yields the protein CASSQGSTGELFF.

This clonotype was seen a few times. V gene TRBV4-2 combines with J gene TRBJ2-1, with D possibly being TRBD1 or TRBD2 (5 bases each). Germline CDR1 LGHNA, CDR2 YNFKEQ. V lost 0 bases and J 10 bases, leaving 19 bases between the germline ends. CDR3 length: 16 residues. In DNA form, the CDR3 reads TGTGCCAGCAGCCAAGAAGCGACTAACGAGGGGCCCGAGCAGTTCTTC. It encodes CASSQEATNEGPEQFF.

The V call is TRBV15, the J call TRBJ2-7; D is possibly TRBD1 or TRBD2 (5 bases each). The CDR3 runs to 15 residues. Trimming shortened V by 0 bases and J by 0 bases, and 9 bases separated the two germline ends. CDR1 is LNHNV and CDR2 is YYDKDF in the germline V gene (reference sequence). CDR3 residues: CATSRDDSGSYEQYF. CDR3 bases: TGTGCCACCAGCAGAGATGACAGCGGCTCCTACGAGCAGTACTTC. The complete variable domain, with remaining parts taken from reference TRBV15 and TRBJ2-7, reads DAMVIQNPRYQVTQFGKPVTLSCSQTLNHNVMYWYQQKSSQAPKLLFHYYDKDFNNEADTPDNFQSRRPNTSFCFLDIRSPGLGDTAMYLCATSRDDSGSYEQYFGPGTRLTVT.

The chain carries TRBV12-3 or TRBV12-4 and TRBJ2-3, with 8 bases lining up with TRBD2. This CDR3 is 15 amino acids long. Trimming cost V 6 bases and J 3 bases; bases outside gene matches: 8. CDR3 protein: CASSPSGSGTDTQYF. In DNA form, the CDR3 reads TGTGCCAGCAGCCCCAGCGGGAGTGGGACAGATACGCAGTATTTT.

This clonotype was seen only a few times. J is TRBJ2-3 and V is TRBV12-3 or TRBV12-4; D might be TRBD1 (6 bases). The CDR3 has 14 residues. V gave up 8 bases and J gave up 2 bases, with 14 bases separating them. CDR3 bases: TGTGCCAGCGTAGAGGACAGCATCACAGATACGCAGTATTTT. Amino acids: CASVEDSITDTQYF.

There are a few counts of this clonotype. The V gene is TRBV6-5, the J gene TRBJ1-1; possibly TRBD1 for D (5 bases). Trimming removed 1 base from V and 0 bases from J, with 9 bases in between. The germline V gene encodes CDR1 MNHEY and CDR2 SVGAGI. The CDR3 consists of 15 residues. The CDR3 is CASSYWGGLNTEAFF. The CDR3 coding sequence is TGTGCCAGCAGTTACTGGGGCGGACTGAACACTGAAGCTTTCTTT.

This clonotype has at least ten counts. This chain joins TRBV7-9 and TRBJ2-3; D remains unclear. The CDR3 covers 14 residues. Germline CDR1 SEHNR, CDR2 FQNEAQ (reference sequence). Trimming took 2 bases from V and 2 from J, leaving 8 bases between them. In nucleotides, the CDR3 is TGTGCCAGCAGCTTAACATCCCACACAGATACGCAGTATTTT. As protein: CASSLTSHTDTQYF.

This clonotype came up a few times. The chain links TRBV6-6 to TRBJ2-7, with 7 bases lining up with TRBD2. V lost 0 bases to trimming and J lost 3 bases; unmatched junction nucleotides: 11. The CDR3 is 17 residues long. CDR1 and CDR2 from the germline V gene are MNHNY and SVGAGI (reference sequence). The CDR3 DNA is TGTGCCAGCAGTTACTCGAATGGGCCGGGGAGGGTCTACGAGCAGTACTTC. This sequence encodes CASSYSNGPGRVYEQYF.

This clonotype was seen only a few times. Here the CDR3 DNA reads TGTGCCAGCAGCTTGGGACAGCCAAAAGAGGACCAGTACTTC. Its protein is CASSLGQPKEDQYF. This chain links TRBV5-6 with TRBJ2-5; D perhaps matches TRBD1 (5 bases). This CDR3 contains 14 residues. V was clipped by 0 bases and J by 10 bases, with 16 bases between them. CDR1 is SGHDT, CDR2 YYEEEE, per germline.

V usage is TRBV27 and J usage is TRBJ2-7; D not resolved. Trimming stripped 10 bases from V and 0 bases from J, with 13 bases between. This CDR3 is built from 13 residues. CDR1 is MNHEY, CDR2 SMNVEV, per germline (reference sequence). The CDR3 bases are TGTGCCACCGCGGAGATTCGCTCCTACGAGCAGTACTTC. This sequence encodes CATAEIRSYEQYF.

The sample holds a few counts of this clonotype. V usage is TRBV5-6 and J usage is TRBJ2-1; D is uncertain. Trimming took off 0 bases at V and 7 bases at J, with 8 bases between the two ends. This CDR3 is built from 13 residues. CDR1 and CDR2 (germline): SGHDT, YYEEEE. In nucleotides, the CDR3 is TGTGCCAGCAGCTTGGGAGACGGGAATGAGCAGTTCTTC. It translates to CASSLGDGNEQFF.

This clonotype was seen only a few times. The chain is built from TRBV7-8 and TRBJ2-5, with D possibly TRBD1 on 5 matching bases. This CDR3 is built from 16 residues. Trimming pared 5 bases from V and 1 base from J, leaving 17 bases between. The V gene's germline CDR1 is SGHVS and CDR2 FQNEAQ. The CDR3 here is CASSISLRQIQETQYF. CDR3 sequence (DNA): TGTGCCAGCAGCATATCCCTCCGACAGATCCAAGAGACCCAGTACTTC.

The chain employs TRBV15 and TRBJ2-3, with 7 positions matching TRBD2. Looked up from germline, CDR1 is LNHNV and CDR2 is YYDKDF (reference sequence). The CDR3 runs 13 residues. The junction had 5 bases not matched to a gene; V was cut back by 5 bases and J by 6 bases. CDR3 DNA sequence: TGTGCCACCAGCTCCTCAGCGGGGGATACGCAGTATTTT. This translates into CATSSSAGDTQYF.

The rearrangement uses TRBV7-2 and TRBJ2-5, with 10 positions matching TRBD2. V was clipped by 4 bases and J by 5 bases; unmatched bases: 4. Germline lookup yields CDR1 SGHTA and CDR2 FQGNSA. The CDR3 is made up of 14 amino acids. In DNA, the CDR3 is TGTGCCAGCAGCTCGGGACTAGCGTTGGAGACCCAGTACTTC. This gives the protein CASSSGLALETQYF. Using reference TRBV7-2 and TRBJ2-5 for the parts outside the CDR3, the full variable domain is GAGVSQSPSNKVTEKGKDVELRCDPISGHTALYWYRQSLGQGLEFLIYFQGNSAPDKSGLPSDRFSAERTGGSVSTLTIQRTQQEDSAVYLCASSSGLALETQYFGPGTRLLVL.

The chain recombines TRBV7-2 with TRBJ2-1, with D unresolved. The germline gives CDR1 SGHTA, CDR2 FQGNSA. CDR3 length equals 12 residues. Trimming took off 2 bases at V and 9 bases at J, with 8 bases between the two ends. CDR3 nucleotides: TGTGCCAGCAGCTTATTGGCATTTGAGCAGTTCTTC. This gives the protein CASSLLAFEQFF.

The V call is TRBV29-1, the J call TRBJ2-5; either TRBD1 or TRBD2 may fit D (5 bases each). CDR1 is SQVTM, CDR2 ANQGSEA, per germline. Between the trimmed V and J ends, which lost 2 bases and 5 bases, there was a span of 15 bases. The CDR3 totals 14 residues. CDR3 DNA: TGCAGCGTTGAATGGCAGGGACGGTGGGAGACCCAGTACTTC. It is translated as CSVEWQGRWETQYF. Full variable domain (rest looked up from reference TRBV29-1 and TRBJ2-5): SAVISQKPSRDICQRGTSLTIQCQVDSQVTMMFWYRQQPGQSLTLIATANQGSEATYESGFVIDKFPISRPNLTFSTLTVSNMSPEDSSIYLCSVEWQGRWETQYFGPGTRLLVL.

This clonotype was detected many times. The gene calls are TRBV6-2 or TRBV6-3 and TRBJ2-7; 9 positions agree with TRBD2. Germline V CDR1 and CDR2: MNHEY, SVGEGT. CDR3 length equals 12 residues. The CDR3 protein is CASGRSSYEQYF. CDR3 coding DNA: TGTGCTAGCGGGAGAAGCTCCTACGAGCAGTACTTC.

J is TRBJ2-7 and V is TRBV12-5, with D perhaps assigned TRBD1 or TRBD2 (5 bases each). The CDR3 contains 14 residues. Germline V gives CDR1 LGHNT, CDR2 FRNRAP. Trimming shortened V by 1 base and J by 6 bases, and 13 bases separated the two germline ends. The CDR3 DNA reads as TGTGCTAGTGGTTTGGGCCAGGGAGTTGTCGAGCAGTACTTC. This sequence encodes CASGLGQGVVEQYF.